This TCR beta chain was documented in a study of human CD8 memory T cell subsets. Construction of TCR beta libraries was accomplished by means of UMI-labeled 5' RACE. In TCRdb, the 5' RACE reads were re-called with MiXCR into one record per CDR3 protein. This sample has fewer than 8,500 distinct CDR3 sequences, with roughly 3.9% found just once. Trimming left V 5 bases short and J 1 base short, with 11 bases between. In germline, CDR1 is MNHEY, CDR2 SVGAGI. The CDR3 covers 14 residues. This clonotype was seen repeatedly, ten times or more. The V gene is TRBV6-5, the J gene TRBJ1-1, with a tentative D call TRBD1 (5 bases). This TCR was sampled from a human donor in good health. The sample comprised CD8+ T cells from PBMCs. CDR3 coding DNA: TGTGCCAGCAGTGGTCGGGGGGGGAACACTGAAGCTTTCTTT. It specifies CASSGRGGNTEAFF.